The entry below gives a single T cell receptor beta chain sequence along with its context. Only one count was recorded for this clone. No antigen is known for it. Base qualities are not recorded, but no much larger clone differs from it by a single base. This entry is derived from a study of radiation and T cells in renal cell carcinoma (dated by TCRdb to 2018 to 2020). Regarding the complete study: The samples were obtained from a clinical trial, where primary renal cell carcinomas were treated with 15 Gy stereotactic body radiation therapy and then removed by nephrectomy 4 weeks afterward. In total, about 51 samples underwent TCR beta sequencing: some 25 tumors plus 27 peripheral blood samples. Across all 50 or so samples, 3,800,000 or so unique CDR3 nucleotide sequences encoding around 2.8 million unique CDR3 amino acid sequences were identified. What the research found in general, with its limitations: Changes in the blood repertoire were not tracked past 4 weeks after treatment. No pretreatment tumor biopsies were available, so the baseline intratumoral presence of clonotypes could not be determined. Top tumor clonotypes rose in blood from baseline to 2 weeks post-radiation, then contracted by 4 weeks, suggesting transient expansion of tumor-resident clones. Because the trial had a single-armed design, the trial could not examine how radiation dose or scheduling affected the TCR repertoire.

The immunoSEQ kit was used, according to the manufacturer's recommendations, to generate TCR beta libraries from genomic DNA. To prepare the libraries, a first multiplex PCR with proprietary primers was run, followed by a second PCR that added unique barcodes, and a bead cleanup was done after each round. Each sample batch included a kit-provided positive control reaction and a negative control reaction. The final libraries were assessed on an Agilent 4200 TapeStation D1000 ScreenTape, pooled by volume, and quantified by qPCR. Sequencing was performed on an Illumina NextSeq500 using a MidOutput 150-cycle cartridge, with 156 Read1 cycles, 15 Index1 cycles, and the kit custom primers. The pooled library was loaded at 1.0 pM with a 20% PhiX control spike-in. Per the authors' processing: Vendor-processed data were analyzed in R, with a clonotype defined as all T cells sharing the same CDR3 nucleotide sequence. In the clone abundance analyses, frequencies were normalized to the 10,000 most abundant clones in each sample. Public T cell clones, averaging fewer than five per sample, were removed before analysis. An abundance difference of at least 32-fold between compartments was the criterion for calling clonotypes tumor-enriched or baseline blood-enriched. A beta-binomial differential abundance model was used to identify clonotypes that were expanded or contracted between blood time points. Tumor-blood repertoire similarity was measured with the Baroni-Urbani and Buser coefficient, and group comparisons used two-tailed Wilcoxon tests in R. Held by TCRdb, this immuneACCESS table contains in-frame sequences only and omits some clones. Under half of the omission traces to an unresolved V gene where checked; the cause of the rest is unknown. That table is the source of V, J and clone size, and D and trimming were worked out from the DNA. Present in this sample are roughly 100,000 clones, 80% to 90% of which were seen just once. Approximately 8.4% of the sample is taken by the ten largest.

Counted from cysteine to phenylalanine, this CDR3 has 15 amino acids. Only CDR3 DNA remains: 45 bases, in frame from the first base. From a lookup of the germline V gene, CDR1 and CDR2 are SGHRS and YFSETQ. V loses 0 bases, J loses 4 bases, and the germline ends lie 11 bases apart. The sample's time point label is to be understood as: baseline pretreatment blood. Reading the label with the study, this specimen's treatment or condition is: 15 Gy SBRT to primary tumor, nephrectomy 4 weeks later. To follow tumor-enriched clonotypes, serial peripheral blood was collected from radiation-treated patients at baseline and at 2 weeks and 4 weeks after SBRT. Every patient had renal cell carcinoma of clear cell pathology. Genomic DNA for TCR sequencing was prepared using the QIAamp DNA Blood Mini Kit (Qiagen). The analyses included only samples that passed all quality control checks.

The sequencing used blood, collected from a patient whose treatment included radiotherapy and nephrectomy. Recombination joined TRBV5-1 with TRBJ2-1, and TRBD2 may be the D gene, going by 6 matching bases. This receptor was taken from a man aged 45 to 65 with renal cell carcinoma. The DNA sequence follows: TGCGCCAGCAGCTTGGGCGGGAACCCTTACAATGAGCAGTTCTTC. This is translated as CASSLGGNPYNEQFF.